One sample yielded the 25 T cell receptor beta chains listed below, sequenced in a study of blood T cell repertoires in COVID-19. Sequencing was performed with immunoSEQ multiplex PCR; in TCRdb, only in-frame clones are kept and a portion is missing. The repertoire consists of tens of thousands of clones, with 70% to 85% occurring once and the leading ten covering 20% to 25%. The source material was peripheral blood. The receptors derive from a woman between 50 and 59 years old with acute or convalescent COVID-19.

In its sample, this clone was seen once. CDR3 DNA sequence: TGTGCCAGTTATCCAGGACAGGGAGGGAACCAGCCCCAGCATTTT. It encodes CASYPGQGGNQPQHF. V gene TRBV6-5 combines with J gene TRBJ1-5; TRBD1 agrees at 8 bases. CDR3 length: 15 amino acids. Germline values: CDR1 MNHEY, CDR2 SVGAGI. The ends lost 9 bases at V and 7 bases at J; junction bases unmatched: 14.

This chain connects TRBV2 to TRBJ1-5; D is unclear. CDR1 SNHLY and CDR2 FYNNEI come from the germline V gene. V lost 4 bases and J lost 0, with 7 bases in between. CDR3 length: 14 amino acids. The DNA of the CDR3 is TGTGCCAGCAGTGGAGGGTATAGCAATCAGCCCCAGCATTTT. This gives the protein CASSGGYSNQPQHF.

The chain has TRBV3-1 (or the pseudogene TRBV3-2) and TRBJ1-6, with 10 bases matching TRBD1. Germline V gene data show CDR1 as LGHDT and CDR2 as YNNKEL (reference sequence). Trimming removed 4 bases from V and 10 bases from J; junction bases left unmatched: 10. The CDR3 totals 16 residues. For the CDR3, the DNA is TGTGCCAGCAGCCGGGGAGCCGGGACAGGGGACTCACCCCTCCACTTT. This gives the protein CASSRGAGTGDSPLHF.

V gene TRBV7-6 combines with J gene TRBJ1-6; TRBD1 matches 11 bases. V was clipped by 1 base and J by 11 bases; unmatched bases: 4. CDR1 is SGHVS, CDR2 FNYEAQ, per germline. CDR3 size: 15 residues. The CDR3 loop is CASSLGTGGATPLHF. For the CDR3, the DNA is TGTGCCAGCAGCTTAGGGACAGGGGGCGCGACACCCCTCCACTTT. The whole variable domain, remainder taken from reference TRBV7-6 and TRBJ1-6, is GAGVSQSPRYKVTKRGQDVALRCDPISGHVSLYWYRQALGQGPEFLTYFNYEAQQDKSGLPNDRFSAERPEGSISTLTIQRTEQRDSAMYRCASSLGTGGATPLHFGNGTRLTVT.

This chain joins TRBV19 and TRBJ2-2; perhaps TRBD1 as D (5 bases). Trimming removed 5 bases at V and 9 bases at J, with 19 bases between. This CDR3 is built from 15 residues. The germline CDR1 and CDR2 sequences are LNHDA and SQIVND (reference sequence). The CDR3 spells CASSLTSTASRELFF. The CDR3 DNA is TGTGCCAGTAGTCTTACCTCGACAGCCTCGAGGGAGCTGTTTTTT.

V usage is TRBV14 and J usage is TRBJ2-1, with D perhaps matching TRBD2 (5 bases). The CDR3 runs to 11 residues. V was pared by 1 base and J by 10 bases, with 5 bases between. Germline values: CDR1 SGHDN, CDR2 FVKESK. The CDR3 DNA is TGTGCCAGCAGCCAAGGGGAGGAGCAGTTCTTC. It codes for CASSQGEEQFF.

The V gene is TRBV19, the J gene TRBJ1-1; 9 bases line up with TRBD1. Germline V CDR1 and CDR2: LNHDA, SQIVND (reference sequence). The CDR3 consists of 14 residues. The trim removed 6 bases at V and 1 base at J, leaving 3 bases unmatched. CDR3 residues: CASSLDRGNTEAFF. CDR3 in DNA: TGTGCCAGTAGCTTGGACAGGGGGAACACTGAAGCTTTCTTT.

This rearrangement joins TRBV5-1 to TRBJ2-3; TRBD1 might be the D (5 bases). The V gene's germline CDR1 is SGHRS and CDR2 YFSETQ. The ends were cut back, 6 bases at V and 0 bases at J, with 14 bases in the middle. The CDR3 consists of 15 residues. The CDR3: CASTSWGTSTDTQYF. The DNA for the CDR3 is TGCGCCAGCACCTCTTGGGGCACTAGCACAGATACGCAGTATTTT.

The chain joins TRBV30 to TRBJ2-5; 7 bases line up with TRBD2. The CDR3 loop spans 12 amino acids. J was trimmed by 4 bases and V by 4 bases; bases with no gene match: 3. From germline, CDR1 is GTSNPN and CDR2 SVGIG (reference sequence). The CDR3 is CAWITGGETQYF. CDR3 in DNA: TGTGCCTGGATTACGGGAGGAGAGACCCAGTACTTC.

The CDR3 here is CASSYSRDFYEQFF. DNA of the CDR3: TGTGCCAGCAGTTACTCCCGGGACTTCTATGAGCAGTTCTTC. This chain joins TRBV6-5 and TRBJ2-1, with a tentative D call TRBD2 (6 bases). V was trimmed by 0 bases and J by 8 bases, leaving 11 bases between them. Germline-derived CDR1 and CDR2 are MNHEY and SVGAGI. There are 14 residues in the CDR3.

The chain carries TRBV2 and TRBJ2-7; tentatively, D is TRBD1 (5 bases). This CDR3 region has 18 residues. Per germline, CDR1 SNHLY and CDR2 FYNNEI. Trimming stripped 4 bases from V and 3 bases from J, with 25 bases between. The CDR3 DNA is TGTGCCAGCAGTGGCGAGCAGGGAATACCGTTAACCTTCTACGAGCAGTACTTC. Translated, it gives CASSGEQGIPLTFYEQYF.

The V call is TRBV18, the J call TRBJ1-2; 8 positions agree with TRBD1. The V segment lost 5 bases and the J segment 4 bases; nucleotides outside the gene matches: 3. The V gene's germline CDR1 is KGHSH and CDR2 LQKENI. The CDR3 spans 13 residues. For the CDR3, the DNA is TGTGCCAGCTCAGACGGACAGGGCTATGGCTACACCTTC. Its translation is CASSDGQGYGYTF.

CDR3 sequence reads: CASSLGMASGEQYF. In DNA form, the CDR3 reads TGTGCCAGCAGCTTAGGCATGGCTAGCGGGGAGCAGTACTTC. V and J are TRBV7-2 and TRBJ2-7, with 8 bases identical to TRBD2. Germline V gene lookup returns CDR1 SGHTA and CDR2 FQGNSA. V shed 1 base and J 7 bases; nucleotides not matched to a gene: 6. The CDR3 contains 14 residues. The complete variable domain, with remaining parts taken from reference TRBV7-2 and TRBJ2-7, reads GAGVSQSPSNKVTEKGKDVELRCDPISGHTALYWYRQSLGQGLEFLIYFQGNSAPDKSGLPSDRFSAERTGGSVSTLTIQRTQQEDSAVYLCASSLGMASGEQYFGPGTRLTVT.

V and J are TRBV4-3 and TRBJ2-7, with D possibly TRBD2 on 6 matching bases. The V gene's germline CDR1 is LGHNA and CDR2 YSLEER. V lost 3 bases to trimming and J lost 0 bases, with 15 bases between them. CDR3 length: 16 amino acids. CDR3: CASSQAPGLYSYEQYF. In DNA form, the CDR3 reads TGCGCCAGCAGCCAGGCACCGGGACTGTACTCCTACGAGCAGTACTTC.

The rearrangement joins TRBV9 to TRBJ1-2, with D perhaps TRBD1 (6 bases). CDR3 length: 16 residues. Trimming stripped 0 bases from V and 6 bases from J, with 18 bases between. Per germline, CDR1 SGDLS and CDR2 YYNGEE. CDR3 bases: TGTGCCAGCAGCGTAGTACAGGGCCTGTACTATGATGGCTACACCTTC. Translating it yields CASSVVQGLYYDGYTF.

The chain has TRBV15 and TRBJ1-5; maybe TRBD1 (5 bases). This CDR3 has 14 amino acids. Looked up from germline, CDR1 is LNHNV and CDR2 is YYDKDF (reference sequence). Trimming left V 7 bases short and J 6 bases short, with 16 bases between. The CDR3 DNA follows: TGTGCCACCACCGGGGGTGAGGGGAGTCAGCCCCAGCATTTT. Translating gives CATTGGEGSQPQHF.

As to this clone: The junction departs from the called germline gene at one end, perhaps through a read error. The DNA for the CDR3 is TGCGCCAGCAGCTTGGAGGGACAGGCGGAACACTTC. Translating it yields CASSLEGQAEHF. The V call is TRBV5-1, the J call TRBJ2-7; 8 positions agree with TRBD1. The length of the CDR3 is 12 residues. Germline values: CDR1 SGHRS, CDR2 YFSETQ.

J is TRBJ2-3 and V is TRBV18; a weak D match, TRBD1 (5 bases). CDR3 length equals 17 residues. CDR1 is KGHSH and CDR2 is LQKENI in the germline V gene. Deletions cut 3 bases from V and 2 bases from J, with 18 bases between. The CDR3 nucleotides read TGTGCCAGCTCACCCAAATGGGTACAGGCATCCACAGATACGCAGTATTTT. Amino acids: CASSPKWVQASTDTQYF.

The genes are TRBV5-4 and TRBJ2-1; 7 bases are a match to TRBD2. After removal of 4 bases from V and 6 bases from J, the junction contained 10 bases not matched to a gene. Per germline, CDR1 SGHNT and CDR2 YYREEE (reference sequence). The CDR3 loop spans 15 amino acids. The CDR3 sequence is CASSLPGLSFNEQFF. CDR3 coding DNA: TGTGCCAGCAGCCTACCGGGACTAAGCTTCAATGAGCAGTTCTTC.

This rearrangement joins TRBV2 to TRBJ2-1; D unclear. CDR3 length: 16 residues. The germline gives CDR1 SNHLY, CDR2 FYNNEI. Deletions cut 3 bases from V and 0 bases from J, with 12 bases between. Here the CDR3 DNA reads TGTGCCAGCAGTGACTCTACGCGGAGCTCCTACAATGAGCAGTTCTTC. Residues: CASSDSTRSSYNEQFF.

J is TRBJ2-7 and V is TRBV7-3; D may be TRBD1 (5 bases). Germline CDR1 SGHTA, CDR2 FQGTGA. Trimming cost V 8 bases and J 5 bases, with 16 bases left between them. CDR3 size: 13 residues. CDR3 region: CASGAGPVDEQYF. In nucleotides, the CDR3 is TGTGCCAGCGGGGCAGGGCCGGTGGACGAGCAGTACTTC.

The gene calls are TRBV11-2 and TRBJ2-1; 10 bases align to TRBD2. The CDR3 totals 16 residues. After removal of 4 bases from V and 0 bases from J, the junction contained 3 bases not matched to a gene. Per the germline V gene, CDR1 is SGHAT and CDR2 is FQNNGV. The chain's CDR3 is CASSSLAGVSYNEQFF. For the CDR3, the DNA is TGTGCCAGCAGCTCCCTAGCGGGAGTCTCCTACAATGAGCAGTTCTTC.

V usage is TRBV24-1 and J usage is TRBJ1-1; possible D gene TRBD1, 5 bases. Germline-derived CDR1 and CDR2 are KGHDR and SFDVKD. This CDR3 contains 12 residues. V was cut by 10 bases and J by 4 bases, with 12 bases left in between. CDR3 region: CATRAQGTEAFF. The CDR3 DNA sequence: TGTGCCACGAGAGCCCAGGGCACTGAAGCTTTCTTT.

This chain links TRBV19 with TRBJ2-7; D perhaps matches TRBD2 (6 bases). Germline V gene sequence: CDR1 LNHDA, CDR2 SQIVND (reference sequence). The V gene lost 3 bases and the J gene lost 1 base, with 7 bases spanning the gap. This CDR3 is built from 13 residues. The DNA of the CDR3 is TGTGCCAGTAGTATGGGACTTTCCTACGAGCAGTACTTC. Its translation: CASSMGLSYEQYF. The full variable domain, completed using reference TRBV19 and TRBJ2-7, is DGGITQSPKYLFRKEGQNVTLSCEQNLNHDAMYWYRQDPGQGLRLIYYSQIVNDFQKGDIAEGYSVSREKKESFPLTVTSAQKNPTAFYLCASSMGLSYEQYFGPGTRLTVT.

Only one count was recorded for this clone. The chain recombines TRBV12-3 or TRBV12-4 with TRBJ2-2; no firm D call. Trimming took off 5 bases at V and 4 bases at J, with 8 bases between the two ends. This CDR3 has 13 amino acids. CDR3 protein: CASSTHPTGELFF. The CDR3 coding sequence is TGTGCCAGCAGTACACACCCCACCGGGGAGCTGTTTTTT.